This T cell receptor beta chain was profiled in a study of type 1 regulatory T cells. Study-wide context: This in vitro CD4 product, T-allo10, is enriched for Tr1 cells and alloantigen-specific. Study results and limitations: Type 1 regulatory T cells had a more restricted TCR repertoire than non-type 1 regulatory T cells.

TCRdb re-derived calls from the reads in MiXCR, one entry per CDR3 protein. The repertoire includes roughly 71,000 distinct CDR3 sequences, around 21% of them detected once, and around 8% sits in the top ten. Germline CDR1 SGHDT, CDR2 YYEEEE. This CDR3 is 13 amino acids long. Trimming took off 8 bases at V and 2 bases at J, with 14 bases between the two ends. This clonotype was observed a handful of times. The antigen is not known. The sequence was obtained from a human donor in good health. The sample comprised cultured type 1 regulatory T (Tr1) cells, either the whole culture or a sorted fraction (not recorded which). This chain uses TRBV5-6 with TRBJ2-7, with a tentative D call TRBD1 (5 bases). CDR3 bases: TGTGCCAGTTCCCGGGCAGGGACCTACGAGCAGTACTTC. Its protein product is CASSRAGTYEQYF.